A single sample gave rise to the 6 T cell receptor beta chains below, sequenced in a study of CD8+ T cells in alopecia areata. It was cDNA, reverse transcribed from extracted RNA, that served as the sequencing template. Generated by immunoSEQ multiplex PCR, the TCRdb table keeps only in-frame clones and is missing some. This sample has 110,000 to 150,000 clones, with around 50% found just once. The input for sequencing was CD4+ T cells sorted from blood, taken at week 0. These receptors all come from a human donor with alopecia areata.

The chain links TRBV30 to TRBJ2-5; D remains unclear. Germline V CDR1 and CDR2: GTSNPN, SVGIG (reference sequence). The CDR3 is made up of 13 amino acids. V was shortened by 0 bases and J by 4 bases, with 9 bases between the two germline ends. CDR3 in amino acids: CAWSVGVRETQYF. CDR3 bases: TGTGCCTGGAGTGTAGGAGTAAGAGAGACCCAGTACTTC.

The chain couples TRBV9 to TRBJ1-6; 10 nucleotides agree with TRBD1. CDR3 size: 15 residues. V lost 0 bases and J lost 9; bases outside the gene matches: 3. Germline CDR1 and CDR2: SGDLS and YYNGEE. This CDR3 reads CASSVEGQGISPLHF. CDR3 in DNA: TGTGCCAGCAGCGTAGAGGGACAGGGGATTTCACCCCTCCACTTT.

The chain uses TRBV29-1 and TRBJ2-1; 8 bases are a match to TRBD2. V was clipped by 0 bases and J by 8 bases; unmatched bases: 6. The CDR3 runs to 14 residues. Germline CDR1 and CDR2: SQVTM and ANQGSEA. This chain's CDR3 is CSVEEGLATDEQFF. The CDR3 region has the DNA TGCAGCGTTGAAGAAGGACTAGCAACGGATGAGCAGTTCTTC.

This chain joins TRBV20-1 and TRBJ2-3; D is unresolved. Looked up from germline, CDR1 is DFQATT and CDR2 is SNEGSKA (reference sequence). The CDR3 is 11 amino acids. V lost 0 bases to trimming and J lost 4 bases, with 2 bases between them. CDR3 nucleotides: TGCAGTGCTAGAGACTCAGATACGCAGTATTTT. Its protein is CSARDSDTQYF.

V usage is TRBV4-2 and J usage is TRBJ1-4; D is unresolved. CDR1 is LGHNA, CDR2 YNFKEQ, per germline. This CDR3 comprises 15 residues. V lost 4 bases, J lost 7 bases, and 16 bases lay in between. The CDR3 bases are TGTGCCAGCAGCCTTGTCCGGGTTGTGACTGAAAAACTGTTTTTT. Its translation is CASSLVRVVTEKLFF.

CDR3 loop: CASSLLNRPGQLEKLFF. For the CDR3, the DNA is TGCGCCAGCAGCCTTCTTAATCGACCGGGACAGCTTGAAAAACTGTTTTTT. The chain has TRBV4-1 and TRBJ1-4; 7 bases line up with TRBD1. J was trimmed by 7 bases and V by 4 bases; bases with no gene match: 15. The CDR3 extends over 17 amino acids. Germline-derived CDR1 and CDR2 are MGHRA and YSYEKL.